Presented here are 6 T cell receptor beta chains from one specimen sequenced in a study of blood T cell repertoires in COVID-19. Clones were sequenced by immunoSEQ multiplex PCR, and TCRdb holds only the in-frame ones, with some missing. The repertoire consists of fewer than 350,000 clones, with 80% to 90% occurring once and the leading ten covering roughly 8%. Material for sequencing was peripheral blood. The receptor source for this set is a woman aged 50 to 60 who had recovered from COVID-19.

This chain links TRBV5-4 with TRBJ2-1; TRBD2 aligns across 8 bases. In germline, CDR1 is SGHNT, CDR2 YYREEE (reference sequence). The CDR3 extends over 14 amino acids. V trimming: 6 bases; J trimming: 7 bases; junction bases outside the gene matches: 9. As DNA, the CDR3 is TGTGCCAGCACTCGTCGGGGGGGGTCGAATGAGCAGTTCTTC. Its translation is CASTRRGGSNEQFF. The full variable domain, with the rest looked up from reference TRBV5-4 and TRBJ2-1, is ETGVTQSPTHLIKTRGQQVTLRCSSQSGHNTVSWYQQALGQGPQFIFQYYREEENGRGNFPPRFSGLQFPNYSSELNVNALELDDSALYLCASTRRGGSNEQFFGPGTRLTVL.

The chain has TRBV6-5 and TRBJ2-7; 10 nucleotides line up with TRBD2. This CDR3 contains 16 residues. V lost 2 bases, J lost 0 bases, and 4 bases stayed unmatched. The V gene's germline CDR1 is MNHEY and CDR2 SVGAGI. CDR3 protein: CASSYGSGRASYEQYF. The CDR3 nucleotides are TGTGCCAGCAGTTACGGCAGCGGGAGGGCCTCCTACGAGCAGTACTTC.

The chain employs TRBV6-5 and TRBJ2-7; TRBD2 agrees at 7 bases. The CDR3 contains 13 residues. Germline trimming cut 10 bases from V and 1 base from J; bases unmatched to any gene: 7. Germline CDR1 MNHEY, CDR2 SVGAGI. The CDR3 reads CATLGGLSYEQYF. CDR3 in DNA: TGTGCCACCCTGGGGGGGTTGTCCTACGAGCAGTACTTC.

This clone was counted once. CDR3 nucleotide sequence: TGTGCTAGTGGCCTTAGGGGGCTAGGTGAAGCTTTCTTT. Its protein product is CASGLRGLGEAFF. The chain has TRBV12-5 and TRBJ1-1; TRBD1 agrees at 7 bases. The CDR3 runs to 13 residues. With 6 bases clipped from V and 7 bases from J, the junction kept 8 bases outside the gene matches. CDR1 and CDR2 (germline): LGHNT, FRNRAP. The complete variable domain, with remaining parts taken from reference TRBV12-5 and TRBJ1-1, reads DARVTQTPRHKVTEMGQEVTMRCQPILGHNTVFWYRQTMMQGLELLAYFRNRAPLDDSGMPKDRFSAEMPDATLATLKIQPSEPRDSAVYFCASGLRGLGEAFFGQGTRLTVV.

The chain uses TRBV5-1 and TRBJ2-3, with D perhaps matching TRBD2 (5 bases). The CDR3 is made up of 14 amino acids. CDR1 is SGHRS and CDR2 is YFSETQ in the germline V gene. Trimming removed 5 bases from V and 0 bases from J, with 10 bases in between. CDR3 protein: CASSSDPSTDTQYF. CDR3 in DNA: TGCGCCAGCAGTAGCGACCCTAGCACAGATACGCAGTATTTT.

The rearrangement joins TRBV20-1 to TRBJ1-3; D is unresolved. The CDR3 runs 11 residues. V was pared by 3 bases and J by 8 bases, with 8 bases between. Germline V gives CDR1 DFQATT, CDR2 SNEGSKA (reference sequence). CDR3 in amino acids: CSASIPDTIYF. CDR3 nucleotide sequence: TGCAGTGCTAGTATTCCGGACACCATATATTTT.